A single sample is the source of the 18 T cell receptor beta chains below, sequenced in a study of blood T cells in healthy people across ages. Next came a second PCR, run for about 7 to 12 cycles, which used a sample-barcoded 5' primer along with a J-beta primer mix. From the 5' RACE reads, TCRdb called clonotypes with MiXCR, one entry per CDR3 protein. The sample consists of hundreds of thousands of distinct CDR3 sequences, less than 60% of them appearing once. The specimen sequenced was blood. The receptors were gathered from a man older than 75 in good health.

This clonotype was picked up a small number of times. V is TRBV9 and J is TRBJ2-1; TRBD2 aligns across 7 bases. V was clipped by 3 bases and J by 8 bases; unmatched bases: 8. CDR3 length equals 14 residues. Looked up from germline, CDR1 is SGDLS and CDR2 is YYNGEE. The CDR3 DNA is TGTGCCAGCAGCGCGGACGGGACTACTCATGAGCAGTTCTTC. It specifies CASSADGTTHEQFF. Looking up the rest from reference TRBV9 and TRBJ2-1 gives the full variable domain: DSGVTQTPKHLITATGQRVTLRCSPRSGDLSVYWYQQSLDQGLQFLIQYYNGEERAKGNILERFSAQQFPDLHSELNLSSLELGDSALYFCASSADGTTHEQFFGPGTRLTVL.

V and J are TRBV7-2 and TRBJ2-1; 9 bases line up with TRBD2. CDR3 length: 19 amino acids. Germline CDR1 and CDR2: SGHTA and FQGNSA. The junction had 21 bases not matched to a gene; V was cut back by 3 bases and J by 9 bases. The CDR3 loop reads CASSLSLATSGLAYGEQFF. The CDR3 nucleotides read TGTGCCAGCAGCTTGTCATTAGCTACTTCGGGACTAGCATACGGTGAGCAGTTCTTC.

The V and J genes are TRBV28 and TRBJ1-2, with TRBD1 as a possible D gene (6 bases). Germline CDR1 and CDR2: MDHEN and SYDVKM. The CDR3 spans 11 residues. Trimming took off 5 bases at V and 8 bases at J, with 9 bases between the two ends. CDR3 sequence: CASSTGFGYTF. In nucleotides, the CDR3 is TGTGCCAGCAGTACAGGGTTCGGCTACACCTTC.

This clonotype was observed a single time. The chain recombines TRBV12-3 or TRBV12-4 with TRBJ1-2; 8 bases are shared with TRBD1. The CDR3 is made up of 16 amino acids. Unmatched junction bases numbered 14, after V lost 6 bases and J lost 5 bases. CDR3 sequence: CASSHGRRQGIYGYTF. In nucleotides, the CDR3 is TGTGCCAGCAGCCATGGGAGGAGACAGGGGATTTATGGCTACACCTTC.

This sequence joins TRBV5-1 and TRBJ2-3, with D perhaps given as TRBD1 or TRBD2 (5 bases each). CDR1 and CDR2 (germline): SGHRS, YFSETQ. CDR3 size: 17 residues. Trimming cost V 0 bases and J 0 bases, with 14 bases left between them. In DNA form, the CDR3 reads TGCGCCAGCAGCTTGGCGGGGACGCCCCTTAGCACAGATACGCAGTATTTT. Protein: CASSLAGTPLSTDTQYF.

The table lists this clonotype with a few counts. The CDR3 sequence: CASSTSGGLYEQYF. The CDR3, as DNA: TGTGCCAGCAGCACTAGCGGGGGGCTATACGAGCAGTACTTC. V and J are TRBV12-3 or TRBV12-4 and TRBJ2-5, with 12 bases identical to TRBD2. The end of the DNA aligns better with TRBJ2-7, so the J call may be wrong. The CDR3 runs 14 residues.

This clonotype was seen a handful of times. The chain links TRBV12-3 or TRBV12-4 to TRBJ2-2, with TRBD2 identical over 14 bases. The CDR3 covers 17 residues. V lost 10 bases to trimming and J lost 3 bases; unmatched junction nucleotides: 10. The DNA for the CDR3 is TGTGCCACCAGGGGGACTAGCGGGAGAGGGTACACCGGGGAGCTGTTTTTT. It yields the protein CATRGTSGRGYTGELFF.

This clonotype was seen many times. The chain uses TRBV2 and TRBJ2-7, with TRBD2 matching over 8 bases. The CDR3 runs 13 residues. Germline-derived CDR1 and CDR2 are SNHLY and FYNNEI. With V trimmed by 8 bases and J by 6 bases, 9 bases remained unmatched. The CDR3 sequence: CASAPGLGGEQYF. CDR3 DNA: TGTGCCAGCGCTCCGGGACTAGGAGGCGAGCAGTACTTC.

This clonotype was observed many times. The chain uses TRBV7-2 and TRBJ2-7; tentatively, D is TRBD2 (6 bases). Germline V gene sequence: CDR1 SGHTA, CDR2 FQGNSA. The CDR3 extends over 16 amino acids. Deletions cut 5 bases from V and 3 bases from J, with 20 bases between. The CDR3 here is CASSPPQRRLDYEQYF. CDR3 DNA sequence: TGTGCCAGCAGCCCACCCCAACGACGACTAGACTACGAGCAGTACTTC. Using reference TRBV7-2 and TRBJ2-7 for the parts outside the CDR3, the full variable domain is GAGVSQSPSNKVTEKGKDVELRCDPISGHTALYWYRQSLGQGLEFLIYFQGNSAPDKSGLPSDRFSAERTGGSVSTLTIQRTQQEDSAVYLCASSPPQRRLDYEQYFGPGTRLTVT.

This clonotype was observed a handful of times. The V and J genes are TRBV20-1 and TRBJ2-7; D is possibly TRBD2 (5 bases). CDR3 length: 11 residues. V shed 6 bases and J shed 4 bases, with 10 bases lying between them. CDR1 is DFQATT, CDR2 SNEGSKA, per germline (reference sequence). This chain's CDR3 is CSAAGRYEQYF. For the CDR3, the DNA is TGCAGTGCCGCGGGCCGATACGAGCAGTACTTC.

This rearrangement joins TRBV13 to TRBJ1-2; tentatively, D is TRBD1 (5 bases). Germline V gene data show CDR1 as PRHDT and CDR2 as FYEKMQ (reference sequence). The CDR3 has 12 amino acids. Trimming stripped 6 bases from V and 5 bases from J, with 10 bases between. CDR3 nucleotides: TGTGCCAGCAGAGACGGGGGGTATGGCTACACCTTC. Translating it yields CASRDGGYGYTF.

A note on this clonotype: It may be a read error: a sequence one base away is much more abundant. The rearrangement links TRBV29-1 to TRBJ2-7; 10 bases fit TRBD1. This CDR3 has 14 residues. Per the germline V gene, CDR1 is SQVTM and CDR2 is ANQGSEA. The CDR3 DNA reads TGCGGCGTGCTTGGGACAGGGGTCACCTACGAGCAGTACTTC. Its translation is CGVLGTGVTYEQYF.

DNA for the CDR3: TGTGCCACCAGTGATCAGACTAGCGGGAGGCCAGATACGCAGTATTTT. Translation gives CATSDQTSGRPDTQYF. V usage is TRBV24-1 and J usage is TRBJ2-3; 13 nucleotides line up with TRBD2. The trim removed 3 bases at V and 4 bases at J, leaving 3 bases unmatched. Germline V gives CDR1 KGHDR, CDR2 SFDVKD. The CDR3 runs to 16 residues.

The chain employs TRBV5-6 and TRBJ2-2; the D gene is possibly TRBD2 (6 bases). V gave up 4 bases and J gave up 7 bases, with 14 bases separating them. Germline V lookup: CDR1 SGHDT, CDR2 YYEEEE. The CDR3 sequence is 14 residues long. The CDR3 region has the DNA TGTGCCAGCAGCCAGGGACTTTTGAGCGGGGAGCTGTTTTTT. This codes for CASSQGLLSGELFF.

Regarding this clonotype: The CDR3 carries no conserved terminal phenylalanine or tryptophan, so it likely arises from a read error. The rearrangement uses TRBV12-3 or TRBV12-4 and TRBJ2-1; TRBD2 matches at 10 bases. The CDR3 extends over 17 amino acids. The V segment lost 0 bases and the J segment 5 bases; nucleotides outside the gene matches: 7. The CDR3 DNA reads TGTGCCAGCAGTTTAGCCTTCGGACTAGCGGAGAACAATGAGCAGTTCTGC. Translating it yields CASSLAFGLAENNEQFC.

There are a few counts of this clonotype. This sequence joins TRBV21-1 and TRBJ2-3; the table's D gene call, TRBD2, was not cross checked with the DNA. TRBV21-1 is an annotated pseudogene. The CDR3 has 18 amino acids. CDR3 DNA: TGTGCCAGCAGGAAAACGAGGACTAGCGGGAGAGACACAGATACGCAGTATTTT. This gives the protein CASRKTRTSGRDTDTQYF.

In this sample, this clonotype turned up a few times. The gene calls are TRBV12-3 or TRBV12-4 and TRBJ2-1; D might be TRBD1 or TRBD2, each matching 6 bases. Matching the DNA end better, TRBJ2-7 makes the J call doubtful. This CDR3 has 18 amino acids. The DNA for the CDR3 is TGTGCCAGCAGTCCTTATAGGGGGACTGTCCCCGACTACAATGAGCAGTACTTC. Amino acid sequence: CASSPYRGTVPDYNEQYF.

This clonotype has a handful of counts. V gene TRBV9 combines with J gene TRBJ1-6; D gene unclear. V gave up 0 bases and J gave up 6 bases, with 7 bases separating them. Per germline, CDR1 SGDLS and CDR2 YYNGEE. CDR3 length: 14 residues. The CDR3 spells CASSVEWVNSPLHF. The CDR3 DNA reads TGTGCCAGCAGCGTAGAATGGGTTAATTCACCCCTCCACTTT.